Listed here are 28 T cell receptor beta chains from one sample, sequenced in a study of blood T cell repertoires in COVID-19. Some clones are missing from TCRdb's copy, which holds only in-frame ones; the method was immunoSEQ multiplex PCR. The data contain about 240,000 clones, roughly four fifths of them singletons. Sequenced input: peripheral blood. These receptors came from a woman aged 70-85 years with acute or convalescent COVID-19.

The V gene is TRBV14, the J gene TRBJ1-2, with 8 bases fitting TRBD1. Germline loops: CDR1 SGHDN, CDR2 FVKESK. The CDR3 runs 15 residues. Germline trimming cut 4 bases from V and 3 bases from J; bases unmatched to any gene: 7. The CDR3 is CASSLTGTGYYGYTF. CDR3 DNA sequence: TGTGCCAGCAGCCTGACCGGGACAGGCTACTATGGCTACACCTTC.

The CDR3 DNA reads TGTGCCAGCAGCCCAACAGGGAGTGGGAGCACAGATACGCAGTATTTT. Protein product: CASSPTGSGSTDTQYF. The chain employs TRBV5-4 and TRBJ2-3; possible D gene TRBD1, 6 bases. V was trimmed by 4 bases and J by 0 bases, leaving 15 bases between them. The CDR3 consists of 16 residues. Germline assignment: CDR1 SGHNT and CDR2 YYREEE (reference sequence).

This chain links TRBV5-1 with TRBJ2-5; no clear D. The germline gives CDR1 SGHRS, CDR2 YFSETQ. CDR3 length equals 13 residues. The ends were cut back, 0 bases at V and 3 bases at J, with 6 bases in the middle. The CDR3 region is CASSLVSEETQYF. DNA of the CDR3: TGCGCCAGCAGCTTGGTTTCTGAAGAGACCCAGTACTTC.

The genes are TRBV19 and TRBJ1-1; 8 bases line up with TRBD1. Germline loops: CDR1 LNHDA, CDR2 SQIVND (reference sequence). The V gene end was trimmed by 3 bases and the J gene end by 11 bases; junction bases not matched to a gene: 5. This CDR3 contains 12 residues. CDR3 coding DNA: TGTGCCAGTAGTATGGGGACAGGTCGGGCTTTCTTT. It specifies CASSMGTGRAFF.

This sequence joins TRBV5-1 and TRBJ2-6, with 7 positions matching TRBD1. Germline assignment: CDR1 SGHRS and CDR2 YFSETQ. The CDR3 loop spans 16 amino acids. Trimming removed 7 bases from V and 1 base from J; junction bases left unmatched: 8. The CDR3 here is CASLRDSASGANVLTF. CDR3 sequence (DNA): TGCGCCAGCCTCCGGGACAGCGCGTCTGGGGCCAACGTCCTGACTTTC.

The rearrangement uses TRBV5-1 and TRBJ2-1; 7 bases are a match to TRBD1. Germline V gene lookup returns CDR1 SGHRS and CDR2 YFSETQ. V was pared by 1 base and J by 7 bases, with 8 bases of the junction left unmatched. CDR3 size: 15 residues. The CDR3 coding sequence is TGCGCCAGCAGCTTGAGTAGACAGGGTAAAAATGAGCAGTTCTTC. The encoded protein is CASSLSRQGKNEQFF.

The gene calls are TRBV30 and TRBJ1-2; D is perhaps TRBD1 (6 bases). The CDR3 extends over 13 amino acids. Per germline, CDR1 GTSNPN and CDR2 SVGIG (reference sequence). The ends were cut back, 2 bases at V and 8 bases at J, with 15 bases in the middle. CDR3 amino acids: CAWSSQGPIGYTF. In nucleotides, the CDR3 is TGTGCCTGGAGTTCACAGGGACCTATAGGCTACACCTTC.

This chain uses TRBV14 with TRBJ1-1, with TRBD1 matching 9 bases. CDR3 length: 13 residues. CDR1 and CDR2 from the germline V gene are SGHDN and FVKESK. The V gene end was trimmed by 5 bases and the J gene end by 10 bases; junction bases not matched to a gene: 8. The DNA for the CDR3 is TGTGCCAGCAGCGGGACAGGGATTAGGGGAGCTTTCTTT. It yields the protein CASSGTGIRGAFF.

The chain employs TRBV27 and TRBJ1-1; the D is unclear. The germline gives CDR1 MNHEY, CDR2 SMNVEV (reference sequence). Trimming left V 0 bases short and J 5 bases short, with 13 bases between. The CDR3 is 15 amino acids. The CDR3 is CASSLSQGSGTEAFF. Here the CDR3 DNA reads TGTGCCAGCAGTTTATCACAAGGGAGTGGGACTGAAGCTTTCTTT.

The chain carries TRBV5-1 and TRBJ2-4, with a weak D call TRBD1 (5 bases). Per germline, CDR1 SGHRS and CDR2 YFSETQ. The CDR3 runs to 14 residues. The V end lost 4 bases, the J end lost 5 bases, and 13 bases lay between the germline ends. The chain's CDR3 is CASSPDTGENIQYF. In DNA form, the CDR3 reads TGCGCCAGCAGCCCGGACACCGGAGAAAACATTCAGTACTTC.

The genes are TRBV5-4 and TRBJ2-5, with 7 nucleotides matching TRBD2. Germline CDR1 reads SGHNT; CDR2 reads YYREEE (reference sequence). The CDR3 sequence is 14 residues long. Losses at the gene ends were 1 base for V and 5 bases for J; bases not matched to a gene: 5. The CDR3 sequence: CASSLSGARETQYF. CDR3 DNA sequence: TGTGCCAGCAGCTTGAGCGGGGCTCGGGAGACCCAGTACTTC.

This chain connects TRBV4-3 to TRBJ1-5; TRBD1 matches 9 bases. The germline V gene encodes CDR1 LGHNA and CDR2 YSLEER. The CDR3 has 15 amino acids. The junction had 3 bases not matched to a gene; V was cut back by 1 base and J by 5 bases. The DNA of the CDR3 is TGCGCCAGCAGCCAAGGGACAGGGGATCATCAGCCCCAGCATTTT. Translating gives CASSQGTGDHQPQHF.

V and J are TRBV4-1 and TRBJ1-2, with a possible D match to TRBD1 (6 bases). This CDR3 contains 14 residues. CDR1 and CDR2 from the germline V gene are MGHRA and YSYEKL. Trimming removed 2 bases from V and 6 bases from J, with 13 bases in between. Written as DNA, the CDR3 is TGCGCCAGCAGCCAAATACAGGGTGTGGATGGCTACACCTTC. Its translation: CASSQIQGVDGYTF.

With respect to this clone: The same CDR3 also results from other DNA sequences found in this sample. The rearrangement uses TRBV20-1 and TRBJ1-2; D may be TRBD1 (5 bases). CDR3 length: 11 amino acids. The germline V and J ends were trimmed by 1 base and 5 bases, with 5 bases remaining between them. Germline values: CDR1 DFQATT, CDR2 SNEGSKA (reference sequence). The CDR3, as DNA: TGCAGTGCTAGAGCAGGGTATGGCTACACCTTC. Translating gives CSARAGYGYTF.

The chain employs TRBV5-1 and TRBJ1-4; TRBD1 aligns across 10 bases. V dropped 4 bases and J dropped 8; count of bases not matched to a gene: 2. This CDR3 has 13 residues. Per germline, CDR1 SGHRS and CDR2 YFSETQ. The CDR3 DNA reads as TGCGCCAGCAGCCTGGGACAGGGGGAAAAACTGTTTTTT. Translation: CASSLGQGEKLFF.

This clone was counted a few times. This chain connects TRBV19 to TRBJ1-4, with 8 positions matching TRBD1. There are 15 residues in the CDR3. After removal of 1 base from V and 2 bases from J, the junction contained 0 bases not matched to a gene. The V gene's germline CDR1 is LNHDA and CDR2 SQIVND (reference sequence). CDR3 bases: TGTGCCAGTAGTATAGGGACAGGGACTAATGAAAAACTGTTTTTT. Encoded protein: CASSIGTGTNEKLFF.

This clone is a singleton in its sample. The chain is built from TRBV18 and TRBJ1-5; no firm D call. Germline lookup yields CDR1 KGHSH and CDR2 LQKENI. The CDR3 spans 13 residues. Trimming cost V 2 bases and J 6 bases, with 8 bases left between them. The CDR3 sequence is CASSPGLGQPQHF. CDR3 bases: TGTGCCAGCTCACCAGGGCTTGGTCAGCCCCAGCATTTT. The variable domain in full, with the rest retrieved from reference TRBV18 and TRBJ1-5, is NAGVMQNPRHLVRRRGQEARLRCSPMKGHSHVYWYRQLPEEGLKFMVYLQKENIIDESGMPKERFSAEFPKEGPSILRIQQVVRGDSAAYFCASSPGLGQPQHFGDGTRLSIL.

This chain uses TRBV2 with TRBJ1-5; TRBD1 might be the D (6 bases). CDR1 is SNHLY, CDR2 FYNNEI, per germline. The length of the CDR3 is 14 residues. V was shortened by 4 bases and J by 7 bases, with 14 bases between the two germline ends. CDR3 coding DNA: TGTGCCAGCAGTGTTAGGGGGAGAGGACAGCCCCAGCATTTT. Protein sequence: CASSVRGRGQPQHF.

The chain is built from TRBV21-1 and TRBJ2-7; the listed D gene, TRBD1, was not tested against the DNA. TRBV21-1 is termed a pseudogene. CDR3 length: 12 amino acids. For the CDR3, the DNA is TGTGCCAGCAGCCGCAGGGAAAGCGAGCAGTACTTC. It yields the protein CASSRRESEQYF.

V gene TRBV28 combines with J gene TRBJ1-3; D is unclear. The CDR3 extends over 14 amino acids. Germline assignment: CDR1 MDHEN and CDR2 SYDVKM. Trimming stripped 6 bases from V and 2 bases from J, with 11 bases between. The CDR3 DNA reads TGTGCCAGCAGAGAGACAACGACTGGAAACACCATATATTTT. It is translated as CASRETTTGNTIYF.

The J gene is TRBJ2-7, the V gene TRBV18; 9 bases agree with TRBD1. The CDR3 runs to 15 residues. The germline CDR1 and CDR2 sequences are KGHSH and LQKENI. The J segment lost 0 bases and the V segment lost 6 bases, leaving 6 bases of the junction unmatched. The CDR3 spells CASSLGTGSSYEQYF. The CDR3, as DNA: TGTGCCAGCTCCCTAGGGACAGGGAGCTCCTACGAGCAGTACTTC. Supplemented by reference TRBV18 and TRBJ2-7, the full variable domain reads NAGVMQNPRHLVRRRGQEARLRCSPMKGHSHVYWYRQLPEEGLKFMVYLQKENIIDESGMPKERFSAEFPKEGPSILRIQQVVRGDSAAYFCASSLGTGSSYEQYFGPGTRLTVT.

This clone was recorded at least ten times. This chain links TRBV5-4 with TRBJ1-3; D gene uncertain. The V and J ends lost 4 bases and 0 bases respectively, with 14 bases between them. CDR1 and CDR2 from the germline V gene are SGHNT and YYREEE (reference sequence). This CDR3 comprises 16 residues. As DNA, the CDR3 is TGTGCCAGCAGCGAGGGTTACAGTAGCTCTGGAAACACCATATATTTT. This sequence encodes CASSEGYSSSGNTIYF.

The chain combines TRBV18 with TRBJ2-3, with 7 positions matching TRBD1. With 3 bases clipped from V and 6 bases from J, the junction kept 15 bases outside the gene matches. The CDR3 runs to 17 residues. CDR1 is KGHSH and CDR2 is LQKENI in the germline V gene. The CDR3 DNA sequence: TGTGCCAGCTCACCGACCGCAGGGACAGCAAATGGGGATACGCAGTATTTT. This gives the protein CASSPTAGTANGDTQYF.

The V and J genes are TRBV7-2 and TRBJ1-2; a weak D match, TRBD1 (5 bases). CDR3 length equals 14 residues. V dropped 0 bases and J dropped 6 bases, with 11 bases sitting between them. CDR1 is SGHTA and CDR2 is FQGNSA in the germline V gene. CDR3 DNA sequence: TGTGCCAGCAGCTTAGCAGGGGCTTCAAATGGCTACACCTTC. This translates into CASSLAGASNGYTF.

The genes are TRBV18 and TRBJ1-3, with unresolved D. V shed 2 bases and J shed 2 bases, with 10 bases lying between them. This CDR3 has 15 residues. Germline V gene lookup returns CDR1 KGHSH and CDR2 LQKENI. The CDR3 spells CASSPSPGAGNTIYF. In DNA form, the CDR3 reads TGTGCCAGCTCACCATCCCCCGGGGCTGGAAACACCATATATTTT.

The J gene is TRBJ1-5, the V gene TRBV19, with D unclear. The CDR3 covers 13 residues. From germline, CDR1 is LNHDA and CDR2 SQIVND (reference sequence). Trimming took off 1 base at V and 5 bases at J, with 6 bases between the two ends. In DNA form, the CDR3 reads TGTGCCAGTAGTATAGCCGGAGATCAGCCCCAGCATTTT. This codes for CASSIAGDQPQHF.

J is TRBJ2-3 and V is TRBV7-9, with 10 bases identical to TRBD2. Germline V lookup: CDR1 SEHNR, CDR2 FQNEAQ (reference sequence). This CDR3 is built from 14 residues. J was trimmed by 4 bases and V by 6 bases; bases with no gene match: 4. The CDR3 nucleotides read TGTGCCAGCAGTTCTAGCGGGGGCCCAGATACGCAGTATTTT. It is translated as CASSSSGGPDTQYF.

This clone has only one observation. The CDR3 bases are TGCAGCGTTGAACCCGGGGAGGAGGCCTATGGCTACACCTTC. This sequence encodes CSVEPGEEAYGYTF. The gene calls are TRBV29-1 and TRBJ1-2; D uncertain. CDR1 and CDR2 (germline): SQVTM, ANQGSEA. There are 14 residues in the CDR3. V dropped 2 bases and J dropped 4 bases, with 14 bases sitting between them.